This T cell receptor (beta chain) was recovered during a study of shared clonotypes between healthy human individuals. Comments on this clone: The antigen is not known.

Study-level results: Rarefaction exposed incomplete sorted-subset sequencing despite large depth.

Profiling relied on immunoSEQ multiplex PCR, and the TCRdb table lists in-frame clones only, not all of them. The sample consists of about 2.4 million clones, approximately 93% of them appearing once. CDR3 length equals 16 residues. The V end was cut by 8 bases, the J end by 0 bases, with 17 bases between. Germline values: CDR1 SNHLY, CDR2 FYNNEI. Sequencing was performed on naive CD4+ T cells from PBMCs. Sample subset: CD45RA+ positively selected. The chain joins TRBV2 to TRBJ1-3; tentatively, D is TRBD1 (5 bases). This receptor was obtained from a man between 18 and 29 years old in good health. Some clones in this sample may be carry-over from other donors' samples. This CDR3 reads CASGTEAAHSGNTIYF. The DNA for the CDR3 is TGTGCCAGCGGGACTGAGGCAGCCCACTCTGGAAACACCATATATTTT.